One and the same sample provided the 28 T cell receptor beta chains below, sequenced in a study of T-cell reconstitution after alpha-beta-depleted transplantation in children. Unique molecular identifiers were incorporated when the TCRbeta library was constructed. A single record per CDR3 protein comes from TCRdb applying MiXCR to the PCR reads. The top ten clones hold 35% to 45% of a sample with some 200,000 distinct CDR3 sequences, 7.5% to 9.5% of them seen once. The specimen comprised PBMCs, mostly from graft donor cells, sampled 360 days after TCRalphabeta/CD19-depleted stem cell transplant. The receptors were gathered from a male patient between 2 and 15 years old who had a stem cell transplant for acute myeloid leukemia, so the T cells may come from the graft donor.

In its sample, this clonotype was seen a few times. CDR3 residues: CASSSGTGNTGELFF. CDR3 nucleotide sequence: TGCGCCAGCAGCTCCGGGACAGGGAACACCGGGGAGCTGTTTTTT. The chain carries TRBV5-1 and TRBJ2-2; 8 nucleotides agree with TRBD1. Germline lookup yields CDR1 SGHRS and CDR2 YFSETQ. The CDR3 contains 15 residues. J gave up 1 base and V 3 bases, and 2 bases lay outside the gene matches.

The chain combines TRBV12-3 or TRBV12-4 with TRBJ2-4; D not certain. This CDR3 has 11 amino acids. Trimming shortened V by 6 bases and J by 4 bases, and 4 bases separated the two germline ends. CDR3 sequence (DNA): TGTGCCAGCAGCCCGAAAAACATTCAGTACTTC. This codes for CASSPKNIQYF.

This clonotype appeared a few times. The chain links TRBV12-3 or TRBV12-4 to TRBJ2-3, with TRBD1 matching over 7 bases. The CDR3 loop spans 13 amino acids. Germline trimming cut 3 bases from V and 7 bases from J; bases unmatched to any gene: 4. CDR3 region: CASSLYRGYTQYF. The CDR3 bases are TGTGCCAGCAGTTTGTACAGGGGATATACGCAGTATTTT.

This clonotype has just a few counts. The V and J genes are TRBV29-1 and TRBJ2-7; a possible D gene is TRBD1 (6 bases). Trimming shortened V by 4 bases and J by 1 base, and 14 bases separated the two germline ends. CDR1 and CDR2 from the germline V gene are SQVTM and ANQGSEA. CDR3 length: 14 amino acids. The CDR3 DNA sequence: TGCAGCGTTGCCGCTACCAGGGGATCCTACGAGCAGTACTTC. Residues: CSVAATRGSYEQYF.

V usage is TRBV20-1 and J usage is TRBJ2-5, with D unresolved. The ends were cut back, 5 bases at V and 3 bases at J, with 10 bases in the middle. Per germline, CDR1 DFQATT and CDR2 SNEGSKA (reference sequence). This CDR3 region has 12 residues. The CDR3 is CSAANLEETQYF. CDR3 sequence (DNA): TGCAGTGCTGCCAATCTCGAAGAGACCCAGTACTTC.

This clonotype was seen only a few times. This chain uses TRBV6-4 with TRBJ2-1, with TRBD2 identical over 7 bases. Germline V CDR1 and CDR2: MRHNA, SNTAGT. V lost 1 base and J lost 6; bases outside the gene matches: 9. The CDR3 runs to 16 residues. CDR3 sequence (DNA): TGTGCCAGCAGTGACTGGGCACTGGGAGGGCCCAATGAGCAGTTCTTC. Its translation: CASSDWALGGPNEQFF.

Ten or more counts support this clonotype. The chain links TRBV4-1 to TRBJ1-1; no clear D gene. CDR3 size: 14 residues. Germline CDR1 MGHRA, CDR2 YSYEKL. Trimming removed 1 base from V and 6 bases from J, with 12 bases in between. The CDR3 sequence: CASSQVVERAEAFF. The CDR3 DNA follows: TGCGCCAGCAGCCAAGTGGTCGAACGCGCTGAAGCTTTCTTT.

This clonotype was recorded a few times. CDR3 loop: CASSALRGNHEQYF. In DNA, the CDR3 is TGTGCCAGCAGCGCACTCAGAGGGAATCACGAGCAGTACTTC. The chain has TRBV7-2 and TRBJ2-7; tentatively, D is TRBD2 (5 bases). Germline values: CDR1 SGHTA, CDR2 FQGNSA. V was shortened by 5 bases and J by 5 bases, with 16 bases between the two germline ends. The CDR3 consists of 14 residues. Complete variable domain (other parts from reference TRBV7-2 and TRBJ2-7): GAGVSQSPSNKVTEKGKDVELRCDPISGHTALYWYRQSLGQGLEFLIYFQGNSAPDKSGLPSDRFSAERTGGSVSTLTIQRTQQEDSAVYLCASSALRGNHEQYFGPGTRLTVT.

This clonotype was detected ten times or more. The rearrangement joins TRBV15 to TRBJ1-1; D unclear. Trimming removed 0 bases at V and 5 bases at J, with 19 bases between. Germline V gives CDR1 LNHNV, CDR2 YYDKDF (reference sequence). The CDR3 runs 17 residues. The CDR3 protein is CATSRDLKGRLGTEAFF. The CDR3 DNA reads TGTGCCACCAGCAGAGATCTGAAGGGCAGGCTTGGAACTGAAGCTTTCTTT.

This clonotype was detected ten times or more. The junction departs from the called germline gene at one end, perhaps through a read error. The chain joins TRBV7-9 to TRBJ2-1; 11 bases map to TRBD1. This CDR3 has 15 residues. Germline V lookup: CDR1 SEHNR, CDR2 FQNEAQ (reference sequence). Here the CDR3 DNA reads TGCGCCAGCAGCTTGGGACAGGGGGCCTACAATGAGCAGTTCTTC. Translated, it gives CASSLGQGAYNEQFF.

This clonotype was found a few times. V usage is TRBV4-1 and J usage is TRBJ2-2; 15 bases fit TRBD2. J gave up 8 bases and V 3 bases, and 7 bases lay outside the gene matches. The CDR3 length is 17 residues. Germline lookup yields CDR1 MGHRA and CDR2 YSYEKL. The CDR3 DNA follows: TGCGCCAGCAGCCATTCGGGACTAGCGGGGGGTAAGGGGGAGCTGTTTTTT. Translated, it gives CASSHSGLAGGKGELFF.

This clonotype was counted many times. The CDR3 sequence is CSAVLSGRASYEQYF. The CDR3 DNA sequence: TGCAGTGCTGTACTTAGCGGGAGGGCCTCCTACGAGCAGTACTTC. This chain connects TRBV20-1 to TRBJ2-7; 11 nucleotides align to TRBD2. The germline V gene encodes CDR1 DFQATT and CDR2 SNEGSKA (reference sequence). The V gene end was trimmed by 5 bases and the J gene end by 0 bases; junction bases not matched to a gene: 6. CDR3 length: 15 amino acids.

This clonotype has just a few counts. This sequence joins TRBV12-3 or TRBV12-4 and TRBJ2-3; 7 bases fit TRBD2. The CDR3 has 17 amino acids. The trim removed 5 bases at V and 0 bases at J, leaving 11 bases unmatched. CDR3 protein: CASSPQLAETSTDTQYF. The CDR3 coding sequence is TGTGCCAGCAGTCCCCAGCTAGCGGAGACAAGCACAGATACGCAGTATTTT.

The genes are TRBV20-1 and TRBJ1-5; 8 bases line up with TRBD1. This CDR3 has 14 amino acids. CDR1 and CDR2 (germline): DFQATT, SNEGSKA (reference sequence). Trimming took 1 base from V and 5 from J; bases not matched to a gene: 4. CDR3 sequence reads: CSARAMTGDQPQHF. In nucleotides, the CDR3 is TGCAGTGCTAGAGCTATGACAGGGGATCAGCCCCAGCATTTT.

The J gene is TRBJ2-1, the V gene TRBV4-3; the D is unclear. V was cut by 4 bases and J by 0 bases, with 10 bases left in between. From germline, CDR1 is LGHNA and CDR2 YSLEER. The CDR3 has 15 amino acids. CDR3 amino acids: CASSLAAFSYNEQFF. For the CDR3, the DNA is TGCGCCAGCAGCCTGGCGGCCTTCTCCTACAATGAGCAGTTCTTC.

This clonotype was observed at least ten times. The chain is built from TRBV12-3 or TRBV12-4 and TRBJ1-1; D gene ambiguous. This CDR3 contains 14 residues. With 5 bases removed from V and 3 bases from J, the gap between germline ends came to 13 bases. The CDR3 protein is CASSTGGLDTEAFF. Written as DNA, the CDR3 is TGTGCCAGCAGTACGGGCGGGCTGGACACTGAAGCTTTCTTT.

This clonotype has a handful of counts. The chain recombines TRBV2 with TRBJ2-2; D possibly corresponds to TRBD1 (6 bases). Germline CDR1 SNHLY, CDR2 FYNNEI. Trimming left V 7 bases short and J 7 bases short, with 22 bases between. This CDR3 spans 16 amino acids. The CDR3 region has the DNA TGTGCCAGCAACCTCTTTACAGGGTTGGAAGGCGGGGAGCTGTTTTTT. Its protein product is CASNLFTGLEGGELFF.

The DNA for the CDR3 is TGTGCCAGCAGCCGATGGACCGGAGGGGTCACTGAAGCTTTCTTT. It encodes CASSRWTGGVTEAFF. V is TRBV14 and J is TRBJ1-1, with D possibly matching TRBD1 (5 bases). V lost 4 bases, J lost 4 bases, and 16 bases lay in between. This CDR3 region has 15 residues. Germline V gives CDR1 SGHDN, CDR2 FVKESK.

In its sample, this clonotype was seen a few times. The J gene is TRBJ2-1, the V gene TRBV18; 9 bases match TRBD2. With V trimmed by 3 bases and J by 0 bases, 9 bases remained unmatched. Per the germline V gene, CDR1 is KGHSH and CDR2 is LQKENI. This CDR3 contains 18 residues. As DNA, the CDR3 is TGTGCCAGCTCACCCGGCGATAGCGGGAGCAGCTCCTACAATGAGCAGTTCTTC. It is translated as CASSPGDSGSSSYNEQFF.

This clonotype was detected ten times or more. CDR3 in amino acids: CASSEGGTKNIQYF. The CDR3, as DNA: TGTGCCAGCAGTGAAGGGGGTACAAAAAACATTCAGTACTTC. The chain has TRBV2 and TRBJ2-4; D unresolved. CDR3 size: 14 residues. The ends were cut back, 1 base at V and 4 bases at J, with 8 bases in the middle. CDR1 is SNHLY and CDR2 is FYNNEI in the germline V gene.

The chain uses TRBV5-1 and TRBJ1-6; 9 bases agree with TRBD1. Germline CDR1 and CDR2: SGHRS and YFSETQ. V lost 4 bases, J lost 4 bases, and 9 bases stayed unmatched. The CDR3 runs to 17 residues. The CDR3 region has the DNA TGCGCCAGCAGCCTTGGGCGAGGACAGGGGTATAATTCACCCCTCCACTTT. Translating it yields CASSLGRGQGYNSPLHF.

This clonotype has only a few counts. The rearrangement links TRBV7-6 to TRBJ2-1; D uncertain. Trimming took off 5 bases at V and 1 base at J, with 12 bases between the two ends. This CDR3 has 15 residues. Germline CDR1 is SGHVS and CDR2 is FNYEAQ. The CDR3, as DNA: TGTGCCAGCAGCCCCCGCCCAGTGTCCTACAATGAGCAGTTCTTC. Its protein is CASSPRPVSYNEQFF. Full variable domain (outside the CDR3, taken from reference TRBV7-6 and TRBJ2-1): GAGVSQSPRYKVTKRGQDVALRCDPISGHVSLYWYRQALGQGPEFLTYFNYEAQQDKSGLPNDRFSAERPEGSISTLTIQRTEQRDSAMYRCASSPRPVSYNEQFFGPGTRLTVL.

This rearrangement joins TRBV7-2 to TRBJ2-4; the D is unclear. Germline CDR1 reads SGHTA; CDR2 reads FQGNSA. The CDR3 runs 15 residues. The V and J ends lost 4 bases and 6 bases respectively, with 16 bases between them. The DNA for the CDR3 is TGTGCCAGCAGCTCCGGGCCAGCGAGAAGAAACATTCAGTACTTC. It encodes CASSSGPARRNIQYF.

The CDR3 loop is CASSKQTSNEQFF. The CDR3 DNA reads as TGTGCCAGCAGTAAACAGACTAGCAATGAGCAGTTCTTC. The V gene is TRBV6-2 or TRBV6-3, the J gene TRBJ2-1; D is perhaps TRBD2 (6 bases). Trimming cost V 5 bases and J 6 bases, with 11 bases left between them. In germline, CDR1 is MNHEY, CDR2 SVGEGT. The CDR3 is 13 residues long.

This sequence joins TRBV12-3 or TRBV12-4 and TRBJ1-2, with 7 positions matching TRBD1. There are 13 residues in the CDR3. The V gene end was trimmed by 8 bases and the J gene end by 4 bases; junction bases not matched to a gene: 7. CDR3 in DNA: TGTGCCAGCGGATCGACAGGGCCCTATGGCTACACCTTC. Amino acids: CASGSTGPYGYTF.

This clonotype was counted a few times. The rearrangement joins TRBV4-3 to TRBJ2-7, with 13 bases lining up with TRBD2. Germline trimming cut 0 bases from V and 2 bases from J; bases unmatched to any gene: 7. The CDR3 runs to 18 residues. Per germline, CDR1 LGHNA and CDR2 YSLEER. In nucleotides, the CDR3 is TGCGCCAGCAGCCAAGACGCCCGGACTAGCGGGAGACCCTACGAGCAGTACTTC. Protein sequence: CASSQDARTSGRPYEQYF.

This chain uses TRBV14 with TRBJ2-7; 7 bases line up with TRBD1. Germline loops: CDR1 SGHDN, CDR2 FVKESK. V lost 4 bases, J lost 1 base, and 10 bases stayed unmatched. The CDR3 totals 16 residues. The CDR3 is CASSRRPGQKSYEQYF. CDR3 bases: TGTGCCAGCAGCCGCCGACCGGGACAGAAATCCTACGAGCAGTACTTC.

This chain links TRBV29-1 with TRBJ2-5; 14 bases align to TRBD2. CDR1 and CDR2 from the germline V gene are SQVTM and ANQGSEA. V lost 4 bases, J lost 4 bases, and 2 bases stayed unmatched. The CDR3 sequence is 14 residues long. The CDR3 reads CSVAGLAGVETQYF. CDR3 nucleotide sequence: TGCAGCGTTGCGGGACTAGCGGGGGTAGAGACCCAGTACTTC.